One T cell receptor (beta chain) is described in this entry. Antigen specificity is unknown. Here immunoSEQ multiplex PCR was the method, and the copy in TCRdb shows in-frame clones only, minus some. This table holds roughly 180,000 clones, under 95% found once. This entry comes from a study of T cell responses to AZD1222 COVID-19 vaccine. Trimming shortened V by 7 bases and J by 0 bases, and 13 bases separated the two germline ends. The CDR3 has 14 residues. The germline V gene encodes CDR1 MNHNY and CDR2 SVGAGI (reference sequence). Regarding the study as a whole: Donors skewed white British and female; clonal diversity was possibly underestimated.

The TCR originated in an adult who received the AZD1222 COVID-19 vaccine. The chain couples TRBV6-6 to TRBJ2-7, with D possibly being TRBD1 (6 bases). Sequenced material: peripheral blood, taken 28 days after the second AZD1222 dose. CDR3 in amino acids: CASTFRTVSYEQYF. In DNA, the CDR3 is TGTGCCAGCACTTTCCGGACAGTCTCCTACGAGCAGTACTTC.